These 14 T cell receptor beta chains originate from one sample sequenced in a study of T cell responses to AZD1222 COVID-19 vaccine. Sequenced by immunoSEQ multiplex PCR; TCRdb stores in-frame clones only, minus some. The sample carries 120,000 or so clones, 92% recorded once. The input for sequencing was peripheral blood, taken on day 0 of AZD1222 vaccination. The receptor source for this set is an adult in good health.

Only one count was recorded for this clone. This sequence joins TRBV6-5 and TRBJ1-5, with a weak D call TRBD1 (6 bases). In germline, CDR1 is MNHEY, CDR2 SVGAGI. Trimming took off 6 bases at V and 6 bases at J, with 15 bases between the two ends. The CDR3 loop spans 14 amino acids. The CDR3 sequence is CASSHSQGTQPQHF. CDR3 in DNA: TGTGCCAGCAGCCATTCTCAGGGGACTCAGCCCCAGCATTTT.

This clone was counted a single time. The gene calls are TRBV10-3 and TRBJ1-3; 7 bases are shared with TRBD1. CDR3 length: 15 residues. The junction had 9 bases not matched to a gene; V was cut back by 10 bases and J by 0 bases. Germline V gene lookup returns CDR1 ENHRY and CDR2 SYGVKD. DNA of the CDR3: TGTGCCACCCAAGCGACAGGGCGCTCTGGAAACACCATATATTTT. It is translated as CATQATGRSGNTIYF.

J is TRBJ1-1 and V is TRBV12-3 or TRBV12-4; D gene uncertain. V was trimmed by 2 bases and J by 1 base, leaving 5 bases between them. The CDR3 spans 13 residues. CDR3 residues: CASSLKRNTEAFF. In DNA, the CDR3 is TGTGCCAGCAGTTTAAAGAGGAACACTGAAGCTTTCTTT.

V usage is TRBV12-3 or TRBV12-4 and J usage is TRBJ1-5; the D gene is possibly TRBD1 (6 bases). The CDR3 consists of 13 residues. The V gene lost 2 bases and the J gene lost 7 bases, with 9 bases spanning the gap. CDR3 in DNA: TGTGCCAGCAGTTTAAGGGGGGGCCAGCCCCAGCATTTT. Its translation is CASSLRGGQPQHF.

The chain is built from TRBV10-3 and TRBJ2-7, with D perhaps TRBD1 or TRBD2 (5 bases each). Trimming pared 8 bases from V and 0 bases from J, leaving 11 bases between. Germline CDR1 ENHRY, CDR2 SYGVKD. The CDR3 has 13 amino acids. The CDR3 sequence: CAIAGTHSYEQYF. CDR3 nucleotide sequence: TGTGCCATCGCCGGGACCCACTCCTACGAGCAGTACTTC.

The CDR3 sequence: CASSIAGTNTGELFF. The CDR3, as DNA: TGTGCCAGCAGCATAGCGGGGACGAACACCGGGGAGCTGTTTTTT. J is TRBJ2-2 and V is TRBV11-2; TRBD2 matches 8 bases. The CDR3 runs to 15 residues. The J segment lost 0 bases and the V segment lost 5 bases, leaving 2 bases of the junction unmatched. CDR1 and CDR2 (germline): SGHAT, FQNNGV. Looking up the rest from reference TRBV11-2 and TRBJ2-2 gives the full variable domain: EAGVAQSPRYKIIEKRQSVAFWCNPISGHATLYWYQQILGQGPKLLIQFQNNGVVDDSQLPKDRFSAERLKGVDSTLKIQPAKLEDSAVYLCASSIAGTNTGELFFGEGSRLTVL.

This clone was counted between two and nine times. CDR3 coding DNA: TGTGCCAGCAGCTTAGGGACAGGGGTGGACAAAAACATTCAGTACTTC. Translated, it gives CASSLGTGVDKNIQYF. This chain joins TRBV7-9 and TRBJ2-4; TRBD1 matches at 9 bases. This CDR3 has 16 amino acids. The V gene end was trimmed by 1 base and the J gene end by 3 bases; junction bases not matched to a gene: 4. Germline CDR1 reads SEHNR; CDR2 reads FQNEAQ (reference sequence).

This clone was recorded once. The rearrangement uses TRBV5-4 and TRBJ2-3; 9 bases line up with TRBD1. CDR1 and CDR2 from the germline V gene are SGHNT and YYREEE (reference sequence). CDR3 length equals 16 residues. The V gene end was trimmed by 5 bases and the J gene end by 2 bases; junction bases not matched to a gene: 9. This CDR3 is CASRDVTGGPTDTQYF. As DNA, the CDR3 is TGTGCCAGCAGGGACGTAACAGGGGGCCCCACAGATACGCAGTATTTT.

This chain connects TRBV24-1 to TRBJ2-1; 8 bases align to TRBD2. J gave up 1 base and V 0 bases, and 7 bases lay outside the gene matches. The CDR3 extends over 18 amino acids. Per the germline V gene, CDR1 is KGHDR and CDR2 is SFDVKD. The CDR3 loop is CATSDLGAPGGSYNEQFF. For the CDR3, the DNA is TGTGCCACCAGTGATTTGGGGGCTCCGGGAGGGTCCTACAATGAGCAGTTCTTC.

The rearrangement links TRBV5-6 to TRBJ1-1; 7 bases map to TRBD1. The V gene end was trimmed by 6 bases and the J gene end by 4 bases; junction bases not matched to a gene: 6. This CDR3 contains 13 residues. The germline V gene has CDR1 SGHDT and CDR2 YYEEEE. Written as DNA, the CDR3 is TGTGCCAGCAACAGGGGTGGTTTCACTGAAGCTTTCTTT. It translates to CASNRGGFTEAFF.

The rearrangement joins TRBV2 to TRBJ2-3; no reliable D call. CDR1 SNHLY and CDR2 FYNNEI come from the germline V gene. V was cut by 9 bases and J by 7 bases, with 11 bases left in between. This CDR3 has 11 residues. The CDR3 DNA follows: TGTGCCAGTCTTGCCGGTAATACGCAGTATTTT. The encoded protein is CASLAGNTQYF.

This chain uses TRBV18 with TRBJ2-7, with 12 nucleotides matching TRBD1. With 8 bases clipped from V and 3 bases from J, the junction kept 11 bases outside the gene matches. The CDR3 is 16 amino acids. Per the germline V gene, CDR1 is KGHSH and CDR2 is LQKENI. For the CDR3, the DNA is TGTGCCAGCACCCCGACTGGGACAGGGGGCCTCTACGAGCAGTACTTC. Encoded protein: CASTPTGTGGLYEQYF.

J is TRBJ2-2 and V is TRBV11-1; D gene ambiguous. Germline CDR1 and CDR2: SGHAT and FQDESV (reference sequence). Trimming removed 1 base from V and 0 bases from J, with 3 bases in between. The CDR3 runs to 14 residues. The CDR3 DNA sequence: TGTGCCAGCAGCTTAGGGGCGAACACCGGGGAGCTGTTTTTT. This translates into CASSLGANTGELFF.

The CDR3, as DNA: TGCGCCAGCAGCCCAAGTGAGGGCCAAAAACTGTTTTTT. Protein: CASSPSEGQKLFF. V usage is TRBV5-1 and J usage is TRBJ1-4; D unresolved. Germline-derived CDR1 and CDR2 are SGHRS and YFSETQ. The CDR3 totals 13 residues. Trimming shortened V by 4 bases and J by 9 bases, and 13 bases separated the two germline ends.